This T cell receptor beta chain came from a study of CD8 T cells in Susac syndrome (dated by TCRdb to between 2018 and 2020). General notes on the study: The study used repertoire sequencing to test whether antigen drove CD8+ T cell activation and differentiation in Susac syndrome. The research as a whole found: The number of individuals in the TCR sequencing and HLA analysis was acknowledged as relatively small.

Relative to germline, V is 6 bases shorter and J is 5 bases shorter, with 11 bases between their ends. CDR1 and CDR2 were assigned from the germline V gene as SQVTM and ANQGSEA. Taken from cysteine to phenylalanine, the CDR3 has 12 residues. Here the CDR3 DNA is all that survives: 36 bases in frame from base 1. High-throughput TCR beta sequencing profiled peripheral blood CD8+ and CD4+ T cells from healthy donors, Susac syndrome patients and multiple sclerosis patients. The healthy donors served as controls matched for age and sex. Bulk CD8+ and CD4+ T cells were purified by magnetic negative isolation, while CD8+ TEMRA cells were enriched using FACS. Blood was collected in EDTA tubes and processed within 24 hours, with PBMCs isolated through density gradient centrifugation. PBMCs intended for TCR sequencing were frozen in liquid nitrogen and were later thawed in a 37 degrees C water bath. The sorted or isolated CD4+, CD8+ and CD8+ TEMRA cells reached a purity of at least 90%.

As to this clonotype: Its target antigen remains unknown. No base qualities exist here, and no much larger clone lies one base off it.

RNA was extracted using the RNeasy kit, and roughly 0.5 to 1 ug of the RNA was reverse transcribed with random hexamers. The immunoSEQ multiplex PCR assay, covering 54 Vbeta and 13 Jbeta segments, was used to amplify TCR beta CDR3 regions. To correct PCR amplification bias, a synthetic template baseline was used for both primer optimization and computational correction. Concerning the study's data processing: Reads were annotated to V, D and J genes according to IMGT and were analyzed with immunoSEQ Analyzer, with only productive sequences retained. Clonality was computed as one minus Shannon entropy normalized by log2 of the number of productive unique sequences. Public and private clones were assessed among the 100 most prevalent clones of each patient and control. Clones were defined as Susac-specific if absent from the healthy and MS cohorts, from some 1,000 published viral clones and from other ImmuneACCESS disease sequences. TCRdb trimmed public reads at Q25 via fastp, called clones via MiXCR and kept in-frame beta chains. Rows with a matching CDR3 protein are joined into one entry that keeps the most common DNA and genes. These V and J calls are TCRdb output, not the study's own analysis. Counted in this sample were some 190,000 distinct CDR3 sequences; 85% to 95% of them appeared once. Around 0.093% of the sample is taken by the ten largest.

The receptor was derived from a human donor in good health. The receptor chain draws on TRBV29-1 and TRBJ2-4, with a tentative D gene TRBD2 over 5 matching bases. Sequencing was performed on CD4+ T cells from PBMCs. CDR3 sequence: CSVSVGENIQYF. The DNA sequence is TGCAGCGTCTCGGTGGGAGAAAACATTCAGTACTTC. The full variable domain, with segments outside the CDR3 supplied by the reference TRBV29-1 and TRBJ2-4 proteins, appears as SAVISQKPSRDICQRGTSLTIQCQVDSQVTMMFWYRQQPGQSLTLIATANQGSEATYESGFVIDKFPISRPNLTFSTLTVSNMSPEDSSIYLCSVSVGENIQYFGAGTRLSVL.